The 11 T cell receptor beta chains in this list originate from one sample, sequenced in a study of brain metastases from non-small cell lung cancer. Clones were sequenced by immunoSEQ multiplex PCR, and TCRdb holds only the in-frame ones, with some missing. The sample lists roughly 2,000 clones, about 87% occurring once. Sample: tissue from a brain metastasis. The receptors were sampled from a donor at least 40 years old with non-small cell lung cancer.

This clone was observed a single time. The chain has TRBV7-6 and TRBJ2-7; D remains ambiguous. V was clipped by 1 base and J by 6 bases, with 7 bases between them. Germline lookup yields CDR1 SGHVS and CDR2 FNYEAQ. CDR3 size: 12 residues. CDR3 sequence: CASSLERSEQYF. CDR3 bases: TGTGCCAGCAGCTTAGAACGTAGCGAGCAGTACTTC.

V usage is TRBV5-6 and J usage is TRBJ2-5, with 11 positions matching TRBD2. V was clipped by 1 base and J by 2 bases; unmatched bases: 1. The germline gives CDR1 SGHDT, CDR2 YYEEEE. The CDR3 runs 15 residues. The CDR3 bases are TGTGCCAGCAGCTTGCCTAGCGGGGGGCAAGAGACCCAGTACTTC. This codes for CASSLPSGGQETQYF. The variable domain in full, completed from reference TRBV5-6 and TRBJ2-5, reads DAGVTQSPTHLIKTRGQQVTLRCSPKSGHDTVSWYQQALGQGPQFIFQYYEEEERQRGNFPDRFSGHQFPNYSSELNVNALLLGDSALYLCASSLPSGGQETQYFGPGTRLLVL.

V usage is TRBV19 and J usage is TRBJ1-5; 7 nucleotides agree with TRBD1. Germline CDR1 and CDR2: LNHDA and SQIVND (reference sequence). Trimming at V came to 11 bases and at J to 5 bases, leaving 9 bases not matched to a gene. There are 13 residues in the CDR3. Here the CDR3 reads CACSGTVDQPQHF. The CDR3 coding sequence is TGTGCCTGTTCCGGGACAGTTGATCAGCCCCAGCATTTT.

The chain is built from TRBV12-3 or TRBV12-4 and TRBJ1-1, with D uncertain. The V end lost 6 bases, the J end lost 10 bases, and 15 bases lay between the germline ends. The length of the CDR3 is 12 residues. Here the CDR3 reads CASSRGPSGAFF. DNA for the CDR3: TGTGCCAGCAGCCGAGGGCCCAGTGGAGCTTTCTTT.

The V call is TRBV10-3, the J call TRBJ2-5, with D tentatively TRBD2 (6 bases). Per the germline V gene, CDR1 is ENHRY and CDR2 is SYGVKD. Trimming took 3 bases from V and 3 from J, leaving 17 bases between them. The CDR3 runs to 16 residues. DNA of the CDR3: TGTGCCATCAGTGACCGGGACTTCGACCCGAAAGAGACCCAGTACTTC. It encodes CAISDRDFDPKETQYF.

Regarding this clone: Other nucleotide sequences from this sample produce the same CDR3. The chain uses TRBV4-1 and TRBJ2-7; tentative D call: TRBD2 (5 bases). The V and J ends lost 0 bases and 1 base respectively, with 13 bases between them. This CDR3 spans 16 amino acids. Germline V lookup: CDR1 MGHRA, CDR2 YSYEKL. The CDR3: CASSQEGGRLSYEQYF. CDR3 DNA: TGCGCCAGCAGCCAAGAAGGTGGGAGACTTTCCTACGAGCAGTACTTC.

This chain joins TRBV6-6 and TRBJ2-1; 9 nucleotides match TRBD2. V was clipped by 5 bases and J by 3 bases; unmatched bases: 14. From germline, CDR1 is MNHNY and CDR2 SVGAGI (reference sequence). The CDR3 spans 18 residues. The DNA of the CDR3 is TGTGCCAGCAGTCACCCGACTAGCGGAGGGAATAACTACAATGAGCAGTTCTTC. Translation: CASSHPTSGGNNYNEQFF.

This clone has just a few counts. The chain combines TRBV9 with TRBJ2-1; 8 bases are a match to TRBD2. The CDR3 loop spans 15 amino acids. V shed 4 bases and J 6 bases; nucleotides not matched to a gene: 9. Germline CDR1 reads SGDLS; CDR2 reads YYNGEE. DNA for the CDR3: TGTGCCAGCAGCAAAGCGGGGGCTAAGCTCAATGAGCAGTTCTTC. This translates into CASSKAGAKLNEQFF.

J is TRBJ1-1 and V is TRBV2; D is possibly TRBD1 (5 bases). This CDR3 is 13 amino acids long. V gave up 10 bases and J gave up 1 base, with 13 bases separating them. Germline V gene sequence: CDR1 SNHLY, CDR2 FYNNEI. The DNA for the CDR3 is TGTGCCACTGCAGGGACCCCGAACACTGAAGCTTTCTTT. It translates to CATAGTPNTEAFF.

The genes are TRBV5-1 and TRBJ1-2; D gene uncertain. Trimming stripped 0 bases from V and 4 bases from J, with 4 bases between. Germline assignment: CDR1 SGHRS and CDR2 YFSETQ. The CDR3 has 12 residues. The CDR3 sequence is CASSLGPYGYTF. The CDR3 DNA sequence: TGCGCCAGCAGCTTGGGTCCCTATGGCTACACCTTC.

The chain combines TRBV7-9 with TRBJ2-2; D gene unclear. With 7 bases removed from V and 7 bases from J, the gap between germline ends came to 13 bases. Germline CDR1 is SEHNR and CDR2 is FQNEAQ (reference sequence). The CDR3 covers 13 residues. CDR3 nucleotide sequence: TGTGCCAGCACCCGCTTCGAGAGCGGGGAGCTGTTTTTT. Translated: CASTRFESGELFF.